This entry concerns a single T cell receptor (beta chain). Read sequence stops 3 residues before the CDR3 end, and the germline J gene provides the missing end. From germline, CDR1 is SGHDT and CDR2 YYEEEE. The length of the CDR3 is 13 residues. This sample stems from a study of T cells in women clearing cervical HPV infection. Assay used: immunoSEQ multiplex PCR; TCRdb lists only in-frame clones, some missing. The table for this sample gives around 39,000 clones. This receptor was taken from a woman aged 18 to 75 with a cervical HPV16 infection that either progressed to CIN3+ or cleared (not recorded which). What was sequenced was blood buffy coat. The chain combines TRBV5-6 with TRBJ2-4, with TRBD1 matching 10 bases. Partial CDR3 DNA: TGTGCCAGCAGCCCGGACAGGGGGAGAGGT. The encoded protein is CASSPDRGRG. The CDR3 as a whole reads CASSPDRGRGQYF.